This T cell receptor (beta chain) emerged from a study of PD-1 blockade in mismatch repair-deficient tumors. The CDR3 spans 15 residues. The V end was cut by 4 bases, the J end by 4 bases, with 15 bases between. The germline V gene encodes CDR1 SGDLS and CDR2 YYNGEE. TCRdb's copy holds only in-frame clones and misses some; the assay was immunoSEQ multiplex PCR. The table includes under 95,000 clones, 81% detected once. V and J are TRBV9 and TRBJ2-1; D possibly corresponds to TRBD2 (5 bases). The origin of this receptor is an adult with mismatch repair-deficient cancer. The sample here was peripheral blood, taken 12 weeks after starting pembrolizumab. The CDR3 sequence is CASSPDHGLYNEQFF. CDR3 coding DNA: TGTGCCAGCAGCCCAGATCACGGACTGTACAATGAGCAGTTCTTC. The complete variable domain, with remaining parts taken from reference TRBV9 and TRBJ2-1, reads DSGVTQTPKHLITATGQRVTLRCSPRSGDLSVYWYQQSLDQGLQFLIQYYNGEERAKGNILERFSAQQFPDLHSELNLSSLELGDSALYFCASSPDHGLYNEQFFGPGTRLTVL.